This T cell receptor beta chain originates from a study of molecular identifiers for immune sequencing clone quantification. Study results and limitations: Jurkat TCR RNA spiked in from one cell reportedly remained identifiable amid about a million naive cells.

A single record per CDR3 protein comes from TCRdb applying MiXCR to the PCR reads. Among about half a million distinct CDR3 sequences listed, about 26% were seen once. This clonotype was counted many times. Antigen: not known. CDR3 length equals 13 residues. Germline CDR1 and CDR2: LNHDA and SQIVND (reference sequence). With 5 bases removed from V and 1 base from J, the gap between germline ends came to 6 bases. Naive CD8 libraries used roughly 17,000 to 1,100,000 sorted cells and 10%, 30% or 50% RNA. Sorting was used to obtain naive CD8 T cells (CD8+CD4-CCR7+CD45RA+). The sequenced sample consisted of naive CD8+ T cells from blood, with Jurkat cell RNA spiked in. Subset indicated: FACS-sorted CD8+CD4-CCR7+CD45RA+ naive T cells. The chain has TRBV19 and TRBJ1-5; D remains ambiguous. This TCR came from a human donor in good health. Some libraries in this study had Jurkat cell RNA spiked in. The CDR3 is CASSPWSNQPQHF. In DNA form, the CDR3 reads TGTGCCAGTAGTCCATGGAGCAATCAGCCCCAGCATTTT.